These 27 T cell receptor beta chains were all obtained from the same sample, sequenced in a study of immune heterogeneity within non-small cell lung tumors. With 32 V and 13 J primers, multiplex PCR amplified the TCR beta CDR3. MiXCR was run by TCRdb on the multiplex PCR reads, yielding one entry per CDR3 protein. The sample holds around 2,000 distinct CDR3 sequences, roughly 29% seen once. Bulk tumor genomic DNA constituted the template, at around 610 ng per sample. Several spatially distant biopsies were obtained per primary tumor intraoperatively. It was patients with untreated, newly diagnosed non-small cell lung cancer who underwent curative surgery. Sequences were obtained from lung tumor tissue. All receptors derive from a woman aged 50 to 60 with non-small cell lung cancer.

As for this clonotype: This may be a read error, as it is one base from a much larger clone. The J gene is TRBJ2-7, the V gene TRBV27; D could derive from TRBD1 or TRBD2 (5 bases each). The CDR3 sequence is 16 residues long. The germline V gene encodes CDR1 MNHEY and CDR2 SMNVEV (reference sequence). The V and J ends lost 5 bases and 6 bases respectively, with 23 bases between them. CDR3 residues: CASSPLLFGGTLEQYF. DNA of the CDR3: TGTGCCAGCAGTCCCCTCCTGTTTGGTGGGACCCTCGAGCAGTACTTC.

By sample fraction, this clonotype is medium-sized. The chain combines TRBV6-1 with TRBJ1-1, with D possibly matching TRBD1 (5 bases). Per the germline V gene, CDR1 is MNHNS and CDR2 is SASEGT. The V and J ends lost 4 bases and 1 base respectively, with 13 bases between them. This CDR3 comprises 15 residues. CDR3 DNA sequence: TGTGCCAGCAGTGCGGACACCGGGAAGAACACTGAAGCTTTCTTT. This encodes CASSADTGKNTEAFF.

The CDR3 region is CASSIRSTEAFF. DNA for the CDR3: TGTGCCAGTAGTATTCGATCCACTGAAGCTTTCTTT. The gene calls are TRBV19 and TRBJ1-1; D call uncertain. CDR3 length equals 12 residues. Trimming took off 3 bases at V and 4 bases at J, with 6 bases between the two ends. Germline V gene sequence: CDR1 LNHDA, CDR2 SQIVND (reference sequence).

The chain uses TRBV10-3 and TRBJ1-6; D ambiguous. Per germline, CDR1 ENHRY and CDR2 SYGVKD. The CDR3 contains 15 residues. The ends were cut back, 0 bases at V and 10 bases at J, with 13 bases in the middle. DNA for the CDR3: TGTGCCATCAGTGAGTCGGAGGTAGGCGTCTCACCCCTCCACTTT. Encoded protein: CAISESEVGVSPLHF.

The gene calls are TRBV6-2 or TRBV6-3 and TRBJ2-3, with D perhaps TRBD2 (6 bases). This CDR3 spans 15 amino acids. Germline CDR1 MNHEY, CDR2 SVGEGT. The V end lost 3 bases, the J end lost 3 bases, and 13 bases lay between the germline ends. The CDR3 region is CASSYTGVVTDTQYF. Here the CDR3 DNA reads TGTGCCAGCAGTTATACGGGAGTAGTAACAGATACGCAGTATTTT.

A word on this clonotype: A junction boundary mismatches the germline segment, possibly from a read error. The chain employs TRBV7-2 and TRBJ2-5; no firm D call. The CDR3 runs 13 residues. Germline V gene lookup returns CDR1 SGHTA and CDR2 FQGNSA. The chain's CDR3 is CAGSLIPKETQYF. The CDR3 DNA reads as TGTGCCGGCAGCTTAATCCCTAAAGAGACCCAGTACTTC.

By its share, this clonotype is medium-sized. V usage is TRBV6-1 and J usage is TRBJ2-2, with no clear D. CDR1 is MNHNS and CDR2 is SASEGT in the germline V gene. The CDR3 covers 15 residues. The ends were cut back, 5 bases at V and 4 bases at J, with 14 bases in the middle. The DNA of the CDR3 is TGTGCCAGCAGTTTGGGCAGACCGAGCACCGGGGAGCTGTTTTTT. Translation: CASSLGRPSTGELFF.

Only a few counts were recorded for this clonotype. V usage is TRBV7-6 and J usage is TRBJ2-5; D could derive from TRBD1 or TRBD2 (5 bases each). The germline CDR1 and CDR2 sequences are SGHVS and FNYEAQ. This CDR3 region has 13 residues. Trimming cost V 2 bases and J 4 bases, with 8 bases left between them. CDR3 nucleotides: TGTGCCAGCAGCTTAATGAGGGGAGAGACCCAGTACTTC. As protein: CASSLMRGETQYF.

The chain joins TRBV6-1 to TRBJ2-7; TRBD1 agrees at 9 bases. The CDR3 covers 15 residues. V dropped 1 base and J dropped 3; count of bases not matched to a gene: 4. CDR1 is MNHNS, CDR2 SASEGT, per germline. CDR3: CASSEGTGDHYEQYF. CDR3 sequence (DNA): TGTGCCAGCAGTGAAGGGACAGGGGACCACTACGAGCAGTACTTC.

CDR3 protein: CSARTGGISGNTIYF. CDR3 coding DNA: TGCAGTGCGCGGACAGGGGGAATATCTGGAAACACCATATATTTT. The chain uses TRBV20-1 and TRBJ1-3, with 10 bases matching TRBD1. The J segment lost 1 base and the V segment lost 6 bases, leaving 6 bases of the junction unmatched. The CDR3 has 15 amino acids. Germline CDR1 is DFQATT and CDR2 is SNEGSKA (reference sequence).

In the case of this clonotype: This may come from a read error, since a much larger clone is one base off. The rearrangement uses TRBV6-2 or TRBV6-3 and TRBJ2-7, with D hard to call. V was clipped by 8 bases and J by 5 bases, with 25 bases between them. Germline-derived CDR1 and CDR2 are MNHEY and SVGEGT. The CDR3 loop spans 16 amino acids. The CDR3 DNA sequence: TGTGCCAGCGAGATCGCCGAGCCGGATTTTGTTGACGAGCAGTACTTC. Protein sequence: CASEIAEPDFVDEQYF.

V is TRBV4-1 and J is TRBJ1-2, with D hard to call. Germline lookup yields CDR1 MGHRA and CDR2 YSYEKL. The V end lost 4 bases, the J end lost 3 bases, and 6 bases lay between the germline ends. This CDR3 contains 12 residues. This CDR3 reads CASSPEDYGYTF. The DNA for the CDR3 is TGCGCCAGCAGCCCCGAGGACTATGGCTACACCTTC.

The chain employs TRBV7-2 and TRBJ2-2; 8 nucleotides line up with TRBD2. This CDR3 spans 15 amino acids. CDR1 is SGHTA and CDR2 is FQGNSA in the germline V gene. V shed 5 bases, J shed 5 bases, and the junction held 7 bases outside the gene matches. Here the CDR3 reads CASSLAGGATGELFF. In DNA form, the CDR3 reads TGTGCCAGCAGCCTGGCGGGGGGAGCAACCGGGGAGCTGTTTTTT. The full variable domain, with the rest looked up from reference TRBV7-2 and TRBJ2-2, is GAGVSQSPSNKVTEKGKDVELRCDPISGHTALYWYRQSLGQGLEFLIYFQGNSAPDKSGLPSDRFSAERTGGSVSTLTIQRTQQEDSAVYLCASSLAGGATGELFFGEGSRLTVL.

In its sample, this clonotype was seen a few times. This sequence joins TRBV18 and TRBJ1-5, with TRBD1 as a possible D gene (5 bases). CDR1 is KGHSH and CDR2 is LQKENI in the germline V gene. V was cut by 1 base and J by 6 bases, with 13 bases left in between. The CDR3 runs 15 residues. The CDR3 protein is CASSPRGGEGQPQHF. The CDR3 nucleotides read TGTGCCAGCTCACCACGTGGAGGGGAGGGTCAGCCCCAGCATTTT.

This clonotype was seen a handful of times. One end of the junction varies from germline; a read error may be responsible. The chain joins TRBV12-3 or TRBV12-4 to TRBJ2-5, with TRBD2 as a possible D gene (7 bases). CDR3 length equals 13 residues. The chain's CDR3 is CASNLRGAETQYF. CDR3 nucleotide sequence: TGTGCCAGCAATTTACGGGGGGCAGAGACCCAGTACTTC.

In regard to this clonotype: A much larger clone is a single base away; this may be a read error. This sequence joins TRBV30 and TRBJ1-6; D is ambiguous. The V gene lost 8 bases and the J gene lost 11 bases, with 13 bases spanning the gap. Germline CDR1 GTSNPN, CDR2 SVGIG (reference sequence). The CDR3 is 11 residues long. CDR3 protein: CAAGGFPPLHF. DNA of the CDR3: TGTGCCGCAGGAGGGTTTCCACCCCTCCACTTT.

This clonotype is medium-sized by share. The V gene is TRBV6-1, the J gene TRBJ2-7; D remains ambiguous. V was trimmed by 5 bases and J by 5 bases, leaving 19 bases between them. Germline-derived CDR1 and CDR2 are MNHNS and SASEGT. The CDR3 has 15 amino acids. The DNA for the CDR3 is TGTGCCAGCAGTCCCTTCCGGGTTCAAGCCAACGAGCAGTACTTC. This sequence encodes CASSPFRVQANEQYF.

In its sample, this clonotype is medium-sized. This sequence joins TRBV27 and TRBJ1-2; a possible D gene is TRBD1 (5 bases). Germline assignment: CDR1 MNHEY and CDR2 SMNVEV (reference sequence). The V end lost 6 bases, the J end lost 0 bases, and 17 bases lay between the germline ends. This CDR3 is built from 16 residues. For the CDR3, the DNA is TGTGCCAGCAGATCCGGGACGCTGTTTTCTAACTATGGCTACACCTTC. Translation gives CASRSGTLFSNYGYTF.

This clonotype was counted between two and nine times. The genes are TRBV10-3 and TRBJ1-2; TRBD1 agrees at 9 bases. Germline assignment: CDR1 ENHRY and CDR2 SYGVKD. V lost 7 bases, J lost 7 bases, and 13 bases stayed unmatched. CDR3 length equals 15 residues. Written as DNA, the CDR3 is TGTGCCATCACTGAAGCCGGGACAGGGTCAGGTGGCTACACCTTC. Protein: CAITEAGTGSGGYTF.

Sample share makes this clonotype medium-sized. The chain is built from TRBV20-1 and TRBJ1-6; no definite D call. Germline values: CDR1 DFQATT, CDR2 SNEGSKA (reference sequence). V gave up 4 bases and J gave up 6 bases, with 7 bases separating them. This CDR3 has 12 amino acids. This chain's CDR3 is CSAMMGNSPLHF. The CDR3, as DNA: TGCAGTGCTATGATGGGTAATTCACCCCTCCACTTT.

By share of the sample, this clonotype is medium-sized. CDR3 DNA sequence: TGTGCCAGCAGTTTAGACGAGGTATTATTCGGAAACACCATATATTTT. This codes for CASSLDEVLFGNTIYF. This sequence joins TRBV28 and TRBJ1-3; D is uncertain. The ends were cut back, 2 bases at V and 4 bases at J, with 15 bases in the middle. Germline CDR1 and CDR2: MDHEN and SYDVKM. CDR3 length: 16 residues.

V is TRBV5-1 and J is TRBJ2-1; 8 nucleotides align to TRBD2. The trim removed 5 bases at V and 3 bases at J, leaving 4 bases unmatched. Per the germline V gene, CDR1 is SGHRS and CDR2 is YFSETQ. The CDR3 has 14 residues. The DNA of the CDR3 is TGCGCCAGCAGTACTAGCGGAGGCTACAATGAGCAGTTCTTC. This sequence encodes CASSTSGGYNEQFF.

The chain couples TRBV28 to TRBJ1-1; a weak D match, TRBD1 (6 bases). Germline assignment: CDR1 MDHEN and CDR2 SYDVKM. V was pared by 5 bases and J by 7 bases, with 17 bases between. The CDR3 has 14 amino acids. In DNA form, the CDR3 reads TGTGCCAGCAGTATTACAGGGTCGGTCATTGAAGCTTTCTTT. This translates into CASSITGSVIEAFF.

This clonotype is categorized as large. The chain carries TRBV20-1 and TRBJ1-1; no reliable D call. Trimming removed 1 base from V and 1 base from J, with 13 bases in between. CDR3 length equals 15 residues. Looked up from germline, CDR1 is DFQATT and CDR2 is SNEGSKA (reference sequence). CDR3 sequence (DNA): TGCAGTGCTAGAGTCGCCGTGTGGGAGAACACTGAAGCTTTCTTT. Translation: CSARVAVWENTEAFF.

There are a few counts of this clonotype. The chain couples TRBV7-9 to TRBJ1-4; D is unresolved. With 4 bases removed from V and 6 bases from J, the gap between germline ends came to 9 bases. The CDR3 runs 13 residues. Per the germline V gene, CDR1 is SEHNR and CDR2 is FQNEAQ (reference sequence). CDR3 DNA sequence: TGTGCCAGCAGCTCCCCTTATTATGAAAAACTGTTTTTT. Translating it yields CASSSPYYEKLFF.

This clonotype is categorized as medium-sized. This chain uses TRBV30 with TRBJ1-6; D gene ambiguous. Trimming took off 8 bases at V and 9 bases at J, with 11 bases between the two ends. CDR1 is GTSNPN and CDR2 is SVGIG in the germline V gene (reference sequence). The CDR3 runs 11 residues. Written as DNA, the CDR3 is TGTGCCGCAGGAGGGTTTTCACCCCTCCACTTT. Its translation: CAAGGFSPLHF.

By share of the sample, this clonotype is large. This chain uses TRBV6-1 with TRBJ2-7; D is ambiguous. Per the germline V gene, CDR1 is MNHNS and CDR2 is SASEGT. The CDR3 extends over 16 amino acids. V dropped 7 bases and J dropped 5 bases, with 24 bases sitting between them. The CDR3 here is CASKIAEPDFVDEQYF. DNA of the CDR3: TGTGCCAGCAAGATCGCCGAGCCGGATTTTGTTGACGAGCAGTACTTC.